This T cell receptor (beta chain) was recorded in a study of technical replicates of blood from several donors. The CDR3 extends over 13 amino acids. With 3 bases clipped from V and 5 bases from J, the junction kept 2 bases outside the gene matches. Germline-derived CDR1 and CDR2 are SGDLS and YYNGEE. Profiled with immunoSEQ multiplex PCR; TCRdb holds only in-frame clones, not every one. The sample lists tens of thousands of clones; more than 85% were seen once. The receptor comes from a human donor in good health. Some clones in this sample may be carry-over from other donors' samples. Sequencing was done on a sample of PBMCs. The chain is built from TRBV9 and TRBJ2-1, with 7 bases lining up with TRBD2. The CDR3 loop reads CASSGTSDNEQFF. Here the CDR3 DNA reads TGTGCCAGCAGCGGTACTAGCGACAATGAGCAGTTCTTC.